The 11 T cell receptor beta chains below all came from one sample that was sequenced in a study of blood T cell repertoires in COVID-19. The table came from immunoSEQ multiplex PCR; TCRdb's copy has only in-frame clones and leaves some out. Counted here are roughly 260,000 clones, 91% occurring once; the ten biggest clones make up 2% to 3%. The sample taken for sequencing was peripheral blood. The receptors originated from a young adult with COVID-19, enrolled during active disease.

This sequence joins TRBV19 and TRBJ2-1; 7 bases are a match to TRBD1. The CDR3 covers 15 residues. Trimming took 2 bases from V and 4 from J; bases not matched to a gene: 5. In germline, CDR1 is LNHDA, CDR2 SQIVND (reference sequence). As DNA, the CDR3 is TGTGCCAGTAGTATATTTGGGACAGCGTACAATGAGCAGTTCTTC. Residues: CASSIFGTAYNEQFF.

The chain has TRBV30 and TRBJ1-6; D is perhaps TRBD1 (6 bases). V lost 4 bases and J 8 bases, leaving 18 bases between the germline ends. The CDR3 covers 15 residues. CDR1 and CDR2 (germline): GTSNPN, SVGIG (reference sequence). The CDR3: CAWTQGFSTYSPLHF. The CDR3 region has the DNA TGTGCCTGGACCCAGGGGTTTTCCACGTATTCACCCCTCCACTTT.

CDR3 nucleotide sequence: TGTGCCAGCAGTGCCCCACTAGCGGGAGATACGCAGTATTTT. Translated, it gives CASSAPLAGDTQYF. The chain carries TRBV2 and TRBJ2-3, with TRBD2 matching 9 bases. The trim removed 4 bases at V and 5 bases at J, leaving 4 bases unmatched. CDR1 is SNHLY and CDR2 is FYNNEI in the germline V gene. The CDR3 has 14 residues.

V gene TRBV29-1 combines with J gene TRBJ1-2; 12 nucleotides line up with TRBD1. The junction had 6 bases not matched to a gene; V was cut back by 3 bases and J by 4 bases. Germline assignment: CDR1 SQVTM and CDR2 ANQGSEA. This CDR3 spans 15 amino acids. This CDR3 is CSVEGTGGSVYGYTF. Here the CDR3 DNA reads TGCAGCGTTGAGGGGACAGGGGGCAGCGTCTATGGCTACACCTTC.

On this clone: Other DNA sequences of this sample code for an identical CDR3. The CDR3 DNA reads as TGCGCCAGCAGCCTGGGTGGGCAGGGCAATCAGCCCCAGCATTTT. Translated: CASSLGGQGNQPQHF. The V and J genes are TRBV5-1 and TRBJ1-5, with no clear D. This CDR3 comprises 15 residues. The V gene lost 4 bases and the J gene lost 2 bases, with 13 bases spanning the gap. Looked up from germline, CDR1 is SGHRS and CDR2 is YFSETQ.

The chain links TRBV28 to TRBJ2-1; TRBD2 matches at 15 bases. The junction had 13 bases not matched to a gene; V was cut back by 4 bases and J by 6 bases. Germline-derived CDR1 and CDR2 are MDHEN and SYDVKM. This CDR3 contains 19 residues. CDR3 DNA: TGTGCCAGCAGTTCCCCCAGAGGACTAGCGGGAGGGCCAACCAATGAGCAGTTCTTC. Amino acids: CASSSPRGLAGGPTNEQFF.

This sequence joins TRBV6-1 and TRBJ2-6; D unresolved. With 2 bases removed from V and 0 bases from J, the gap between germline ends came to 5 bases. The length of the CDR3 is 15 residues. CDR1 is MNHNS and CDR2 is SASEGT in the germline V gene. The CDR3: CASSEFSSGANVLTF. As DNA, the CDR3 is TGTGCCAGCAGTGAATTTAGCTCTGGGGCCAACGTCCTGACTTTC.

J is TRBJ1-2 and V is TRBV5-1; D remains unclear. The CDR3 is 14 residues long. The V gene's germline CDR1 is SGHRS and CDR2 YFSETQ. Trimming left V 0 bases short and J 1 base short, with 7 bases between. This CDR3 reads CASSLAPINYGYTF. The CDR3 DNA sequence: TGCGCCAGCAGCTTGGCCCCCATTAACTATGGCTACACCTTC.

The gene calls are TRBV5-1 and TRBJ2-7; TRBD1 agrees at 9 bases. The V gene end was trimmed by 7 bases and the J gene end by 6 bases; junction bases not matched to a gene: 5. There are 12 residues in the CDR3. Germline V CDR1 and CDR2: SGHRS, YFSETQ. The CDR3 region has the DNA TGCGCCAGCCAGGGACAGGGAGGCGAGCAGTACTTC. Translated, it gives CASQGQGGEQYF. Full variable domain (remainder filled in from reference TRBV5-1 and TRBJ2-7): KAGVTQTPRYLIKTRGQQVTLSCSPISGHRSVSWYQQTPGQGLQFLFEYFSETQRNKGNFPGRFSGRQFSNSRSEMNVSTLELGDSALYLCASQGQGGEQYFGPGTRLTVT.

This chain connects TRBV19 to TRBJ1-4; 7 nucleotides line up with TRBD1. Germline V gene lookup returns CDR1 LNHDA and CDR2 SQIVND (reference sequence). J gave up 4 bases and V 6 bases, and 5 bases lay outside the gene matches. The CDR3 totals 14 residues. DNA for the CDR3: TGTGCCAGTAGGAACAGGGGTGGTAATGAAAAACTGTTTTTT. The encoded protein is CASRNRGGNEKLFF. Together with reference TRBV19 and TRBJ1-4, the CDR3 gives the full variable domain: DGGITQSPKYLFRKEGQNVTLSCEQNLNHDAMYWYRQDPGQGLRLIYYSQIVNDFQKGDIAEGYSVSREKKESFPLTVTSAQKNPTAFYLCASRNRGGNEKLFFGSGTQLSVL.

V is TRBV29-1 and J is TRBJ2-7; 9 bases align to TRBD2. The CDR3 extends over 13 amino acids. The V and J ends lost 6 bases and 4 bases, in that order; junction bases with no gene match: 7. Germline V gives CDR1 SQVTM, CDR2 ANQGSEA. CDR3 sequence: CSVRTAGGYEQYF. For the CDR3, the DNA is TGCAGCGTCAGGACCGCGGGGGGGTACGAGCAGTACTTC.